The next 14 T cell receptor beta chains were all read from a single sample in a study of post-analysis software for immune sequencing data. Whole-study results and caveats: Several TRBV segments (TRBV5-6, TRBV5-1 and TRBV20-1 among them) occurred more frequently in patients than in controls.

TCR beta cDNA libraries had unique molecular identifiers. TCRdb called the PCR reads again in MiXCR, with one record for every CDR3 protein. Of almost 700,000 distinct CDR3 sequences in the sample, around 64% were seen once. No antigens are known for them. Input material: blood. The receptor source for this set is a girl aged 2 to 9 with multiple sclerosis.

This clonotype was counted between two and nine times. The chain has TRBV3-1 and TRBJ2-1; 8 bases align to TRBD2. V trimming: 8 bases; J trimming: 6 bases; junction bases outside the gene matches: 9. CDR1 and CDR2 from the germline V gene are LGHDT and YNNKEL (reference sequence). The CDR3 has 14 amino acids. The CDR3 loop reads CASGLAPEPNEQFF. Here the CDR3 DNA reads TGTGCCAGCGGACTAGCCCCAGAACCCAATGAGCAGTTCTTC.

This chain connects TRBV4-2 to TRBJ1-1; 7 bases fit TRBD1. CDR3 length equals 16 residues. Germline trimming cut 4 bases from V and 1 base from J; bases unmatched to any gene: 9. CDR1 and CDR2 from the germline V gene are LGHNA and YNFKEQ. CDR3 bases: TGTGCCAGCAGCCTCCTGACAGGGTGGGAGAACACTGAAGCTTTCTTT. As protein: CASSLLTGWENTEAFF.

The rearrangement joins TRBV20-1 to TRBJ1-2, with D possibly TRBD1 on 6 matching bases. From germline, CDR1 is DFQATT and CDR2 SNEGSKA (reference sequence). CDR3 length: 12 residues. The CDR3 spells CTPNPGVHGYTF. The CDR3 nucleotides are TGCACTCCGAACCCAGGGGTTCATGGCTACACCTTC.

J is TRBJ2-7 and V is TRBV27; 7 bases fit TRBD1. Germline V gene lookup returns CDR1 MNHEY and CDR2 SMNVEV (reference sequence). Trimming at V came to 0 bases and at J to 0 bases, leaving 2 bases not matched to a gene. This CDR3 has 15 amino acids. The CDR3: CASSLSTGYSYEQYF. CDR3 sequence (DNA): TGTGCCAGCAGTTTATCGACAGGGTACTCCTACGAGCAGTACTTC.

This chain uses TRBV5-1 with TRBJ2-7; D ambiguous. The last part of the DNA fits TRBJ2-5 better; the J call may be wrong. Germline V gene sequence: CDR1 SGHRS, CDR2 YFSETQ. CDR3 length: 14 residues. CDR3 sequence: CASSLDVSKETQYF. The CDR3 coding sequence is TGCGCCAGCAGCTTGGACGTCAGCAAAGAGACCCAGTACTTC.

This clonotype showed up just a few times. The gene calls are TRBV7-8 and TRBJ2-1; TRBD1 aligns across 7 bases. The ends lost 5 bases at V and 9 bases at J; junction bases unmatched: 7. The CDR3 is 13 amino acids. CDR1 is SGHVS, CDR2 FQNEAQ, per germline. The CDR3 is CASSPRTGPEQFF. The CDR3 bases are TGTGCCAGCAGCCCCCGGACAGGTCCTGAGCAGTTCTTC.

The gene calls are TRBV12-3 or TRBV12-4 and TRBJ1-1; unclear D gene. The CDR3 consists of 14 residues. V lost 4 bases and J lost 4, with 13 bases in between. CDR3 residues: CASSSGPRGTEAFF. The CDR3 DNA reads as TGTGCCAGCAGTTCCGGACCCCGGGGCACTGAAGCTTTCTTT.

The rearrangement links TRBV5-1 to TRBJ2-1; D is possibly TRBD1 (5 bases). Germline CDR1 SGHRS, CDR2 YFSETQ. V lost 4 bases to trimming and J lost 8 bases, with 16 bases between them. The CDR3 is made up of 14 amino acids. DNA of the CDR3: TGCGCCAGCAGCAAACGATCAGGGTTCGATGAGCAGTTCTTC. Its translation: CASSKRSGFDEQFF.

V gene TRBV12-3 or TRBV12-4 combines with J gene TRBJ2-3; TRBD2 aligns across 10 bases. With 5 bases clipped from V and 1 base from J, the junction kept 6 bases outside the gene matches. The CDR3 length is 16 residues. CDR3 sequence: CASSASLAGGTDTQYF. CDR3 nucleotides: TGTGCCAGCAGTGCATCTCTAGCGGGGGGCACAGATACGCAGTATTTT.

The chain carries TRBV7-8 and TRBJ2-1, with D tentatively TRBD1 (6 bases). V lost 3 bases and J lost 10, with 13 bases in between. This CDR3 has 13 amino acids. The germline gives CDR1 SGHVS, CDR2 FQNEAQ. The CDR3 spells CASSFQQGNEQFF. CDR3 DNA: TGTGCCAGCAGCTTTCAACAGGGTAACGAGCAGTTCTTC.

The rearrangement uses TRBV10-3 and TRBJ2-5; D could derive from TRBD1 or TRBD2 (5 bases each). Germline-derived CDR1 and CDR2 are ENHRY and SYGVKD. V was trimmed by 0 bases and J by 5 bases, leaving 13 bases between them. The CDR3 contains 15 residues. The CDR3 loop is CAISESRGAEETQYF. The CDR3, as DNA: TGTGCCATCAGTGAGTCGCGAGGGGCGGAGGAGACCCAGTACTTC.

This clonotype was counted only a few times. The chain combines TRBV5-1 with TRBJ2-1; TRBD2 aligns across 10 bases. Germline trimming cut 1 base from V and 2 bases from J; bases unmatched to any gene: 12. This CDR3 is built from 19 residues. Germline V gene data show CDR1 as SGHRS and CDR2 as YFSETQ. The DNA of the CDR3 is TGCGCCAGCAGCTTGTTCCTAGCGGGGGCCGGGGCCGCCTACAATGAGCAGTTCTTC. Translation gives CASSLFLAGAGAAYNEQFF.

The V gene is TRBV4-1, the J gene TRBJ1-2, with 12 positions matching TRBD1. The CDR3 totals 18 residues. The ends lost 4 bases at V and 5 bases at J; junction bases unmatched: 14. The germline CDR1 and CDR2 sequences are MGHRA and YSYEKL. The CDR3 is CASSRSSGTGGSFYGYTF. In DNA, the CDR3 is TGCGCCAGCAGCCGGAGCTCCGGGACAGGGGGCTCGTTTTATGGCTACACCTTC.

The chain combines TRBV20-1 with TRBJ2-5; maybe TRBD1 (6 bases). From germline, CDR1 is DFQATT and CDR2 SNEGSKA (reference sequence). CDR3 length: 13 residues. Trimming left V 3 bases short and J 2 bases short, with 10 bases between. The CDR3 loop is CSASTGSQETQYF. DNA for the CDR3: TGCAGTGCTAGTACAGGGTCACAAGAGACCCAGTACTTC.